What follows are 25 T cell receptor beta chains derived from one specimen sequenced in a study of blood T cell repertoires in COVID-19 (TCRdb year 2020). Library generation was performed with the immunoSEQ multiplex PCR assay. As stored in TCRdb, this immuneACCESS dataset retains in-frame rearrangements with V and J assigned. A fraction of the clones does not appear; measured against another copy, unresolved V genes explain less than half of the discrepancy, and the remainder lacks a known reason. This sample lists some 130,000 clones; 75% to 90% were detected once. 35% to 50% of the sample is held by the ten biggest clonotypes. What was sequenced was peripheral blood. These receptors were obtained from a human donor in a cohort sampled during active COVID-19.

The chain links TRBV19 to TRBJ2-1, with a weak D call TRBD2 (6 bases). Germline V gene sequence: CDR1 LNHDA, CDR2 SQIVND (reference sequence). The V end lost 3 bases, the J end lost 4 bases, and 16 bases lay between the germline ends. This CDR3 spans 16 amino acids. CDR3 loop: CASSMGSGPTYNEQFF. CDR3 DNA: TGTGCCAGTAGTATGGGGAGCGGGCCAACTTACAATGAGCAGTTCTTC.

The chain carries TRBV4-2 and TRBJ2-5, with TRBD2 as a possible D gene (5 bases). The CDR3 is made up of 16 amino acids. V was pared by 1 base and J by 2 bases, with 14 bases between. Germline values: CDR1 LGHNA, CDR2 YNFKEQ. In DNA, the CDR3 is TGTGCCAGCAGCCAAGTAGCCGGCGGGTTGCAAGAGACCCAGTACTTC. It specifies CASSQVAGGLQETQYF.

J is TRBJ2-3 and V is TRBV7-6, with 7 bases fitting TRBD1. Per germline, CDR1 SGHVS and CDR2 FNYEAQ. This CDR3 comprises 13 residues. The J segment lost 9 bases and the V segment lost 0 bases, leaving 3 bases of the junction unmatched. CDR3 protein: CASSLAGDRTQYF. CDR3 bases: TGTGCCAGCAGCTTAGCAGGGGACAGAACGCAGTATTTT.

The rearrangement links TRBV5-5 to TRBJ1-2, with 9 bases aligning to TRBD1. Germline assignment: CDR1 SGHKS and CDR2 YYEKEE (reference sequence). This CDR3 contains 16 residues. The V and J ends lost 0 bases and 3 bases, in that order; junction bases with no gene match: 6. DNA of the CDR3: TGTGCCAGCAGCTTGGCCTCCCGGACAGGGGACTATGGCTACACCTTC. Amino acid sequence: CASSLASRTGDYGYTF.

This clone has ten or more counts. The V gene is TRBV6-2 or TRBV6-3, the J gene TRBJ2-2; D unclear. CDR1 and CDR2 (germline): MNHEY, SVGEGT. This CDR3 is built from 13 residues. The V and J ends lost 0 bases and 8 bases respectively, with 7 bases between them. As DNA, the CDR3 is TGTGCCAGCAGTTACTCTGCCCGGGGGGAGCTGTTTTTT. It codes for CASSYSARGELFF.

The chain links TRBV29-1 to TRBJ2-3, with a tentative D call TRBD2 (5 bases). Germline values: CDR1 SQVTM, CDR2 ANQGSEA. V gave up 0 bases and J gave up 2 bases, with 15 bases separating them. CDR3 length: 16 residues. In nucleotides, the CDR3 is TGCAGCGTTGAAGATTCGCGTCTAGCCCACACAGATACGCAGTATTTT. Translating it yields CSVEDSRLAHTDTQYF.

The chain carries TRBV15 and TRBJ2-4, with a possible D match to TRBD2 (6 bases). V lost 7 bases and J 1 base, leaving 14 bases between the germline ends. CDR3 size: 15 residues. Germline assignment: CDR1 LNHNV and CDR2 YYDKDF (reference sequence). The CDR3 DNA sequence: TGTGCCACCACCCTAGGAGGGATGGCCAAAAACATTCAGTACTTC. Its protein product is CATTLGGMAKNIQYF.

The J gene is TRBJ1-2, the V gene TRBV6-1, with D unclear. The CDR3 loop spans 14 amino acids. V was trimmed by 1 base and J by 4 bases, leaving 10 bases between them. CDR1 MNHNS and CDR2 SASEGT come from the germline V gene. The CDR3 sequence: CASSEVRNSYGYTF. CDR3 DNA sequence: TGTGCCAGCAGTGAAGTCAGGAATTCCTATGGCTACACCTTC.

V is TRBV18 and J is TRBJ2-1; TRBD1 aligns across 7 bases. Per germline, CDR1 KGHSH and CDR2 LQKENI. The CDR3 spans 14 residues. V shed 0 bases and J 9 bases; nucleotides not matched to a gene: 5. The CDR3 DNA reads TGTGCCAGCTCACCACCCCACAGGGGCGGTGAGCAGTTCTTC. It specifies CASSPPHRGGEQFF.

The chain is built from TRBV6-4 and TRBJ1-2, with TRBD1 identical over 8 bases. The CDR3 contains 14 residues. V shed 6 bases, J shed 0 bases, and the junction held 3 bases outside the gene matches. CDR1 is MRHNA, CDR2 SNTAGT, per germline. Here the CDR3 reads CASSPGQANYGYTF. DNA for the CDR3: TGTGCCAGCAGCCCGGGACAGGCTAACTATGGCTACACCTTC.

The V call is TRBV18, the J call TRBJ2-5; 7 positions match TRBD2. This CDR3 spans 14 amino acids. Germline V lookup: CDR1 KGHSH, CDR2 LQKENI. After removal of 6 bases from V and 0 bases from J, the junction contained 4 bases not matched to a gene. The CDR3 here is CASSGRLNQETQYF. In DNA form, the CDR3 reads TGTGCCAGCTCCGGGAGGTTGAACCAAGAGACCCAGTACTTC.

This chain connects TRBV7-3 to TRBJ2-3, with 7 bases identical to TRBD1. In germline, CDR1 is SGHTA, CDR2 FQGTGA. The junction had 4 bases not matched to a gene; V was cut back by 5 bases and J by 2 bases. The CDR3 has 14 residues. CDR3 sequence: CASSPEGATDTQYF. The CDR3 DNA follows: TGTGCCAGCAGCCCAGAGGGGGCCACAGATACGCAGTATTTT. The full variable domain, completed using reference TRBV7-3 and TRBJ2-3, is GAGVSQTPSNKVTEKGKYVELRCDPISGHTALYWYRQSLGQGPEFLIYFQGTGAADDSGLPNDRFFAVRPEGSVSTLKIQRTERGDSAVYLCASSPEGATDTQYFGPGTRLTVL.

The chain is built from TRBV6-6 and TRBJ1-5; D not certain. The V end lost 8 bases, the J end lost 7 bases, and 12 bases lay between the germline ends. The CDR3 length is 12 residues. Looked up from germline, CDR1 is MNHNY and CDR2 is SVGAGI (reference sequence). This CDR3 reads CASRPERQPQHF. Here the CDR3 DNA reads TGTGCCAGCCGACCGGAGAGACAGCCCCAGCATTTT.

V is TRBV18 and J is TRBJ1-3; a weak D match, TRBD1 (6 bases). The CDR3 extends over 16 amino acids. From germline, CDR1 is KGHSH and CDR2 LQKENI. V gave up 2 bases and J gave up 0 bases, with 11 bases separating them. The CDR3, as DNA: TGTGCCAGCTCACCAGACAGGAGCATCTCTGGAAACACCATATATTTT. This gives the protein CASSPDRSISGNTIYF.

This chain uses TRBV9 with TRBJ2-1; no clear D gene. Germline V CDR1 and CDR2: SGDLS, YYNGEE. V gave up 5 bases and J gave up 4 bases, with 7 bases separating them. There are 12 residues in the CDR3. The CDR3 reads CASSGLYNEQFF. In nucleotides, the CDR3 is TGTGCCAGCAGTGGGCTGTACAATGAGCAGTTCTTC.

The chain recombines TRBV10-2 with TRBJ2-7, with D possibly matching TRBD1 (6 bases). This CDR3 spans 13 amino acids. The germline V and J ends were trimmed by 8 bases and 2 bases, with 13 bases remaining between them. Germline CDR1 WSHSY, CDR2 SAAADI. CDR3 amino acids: CASARQVAYEQYV. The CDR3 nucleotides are TGCGCCAGCGCCCGACAGGTGGCCTACGAGCAGTACGTC.

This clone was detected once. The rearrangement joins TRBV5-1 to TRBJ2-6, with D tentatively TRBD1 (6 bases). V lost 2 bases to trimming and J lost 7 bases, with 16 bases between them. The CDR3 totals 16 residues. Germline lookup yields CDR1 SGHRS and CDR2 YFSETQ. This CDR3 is CASSFEGDPVANVLTF. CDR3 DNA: TGCGCCAGCAGCTTCGAGGGGGATCCCGTTGCCAACGTCCTGACTTTC. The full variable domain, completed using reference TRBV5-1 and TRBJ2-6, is KAGVTQTPRYLIKTRGQQVTLSCSPISGHRSVSWYQQTPGQGLQFLFEYFSETQRNKGNFPGRFSGRQFSNSRSEMNVSTLELGDSALYLCASSFEGDPVANVLTFGAGSRLTVL.

The CDR3 DNA follows: TGCAGTGCCGGGGTTCAAGAGACCCAGTACTTC. This translates into CSAGVQETQYF. J is TRBJ2-5 and V is TRBV20-1, with a tentative D call TRBD2 (5 bases). With 6 bases removed from V and 2 bases from J, the gap between germline ends came to 7 bases. From germline, CDR1 is DFQATT and CDR2 SNEGSKA (reference sequence). This CDR3 contains 11 residues.

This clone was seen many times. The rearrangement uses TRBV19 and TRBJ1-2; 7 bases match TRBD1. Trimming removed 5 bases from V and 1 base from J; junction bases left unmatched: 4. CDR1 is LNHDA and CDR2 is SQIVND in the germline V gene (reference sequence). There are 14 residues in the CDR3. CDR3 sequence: CASSSTGDNYGYTF. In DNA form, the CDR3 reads TGTGCCAGTAGTTCTACAGGGGATAACTATGGCTACACCTTC. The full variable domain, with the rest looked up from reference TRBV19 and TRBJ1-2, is DGGITQSPKYLFRKEGQNVTLSCEQNLNHDAMYWYRQDPGQGLRLIYYSQIVNDFQKGDIAEGYSVSREKKESFPLTVTSAQKNPTAFYLCASSSTGDNYGYTFGSGTRLTVV.

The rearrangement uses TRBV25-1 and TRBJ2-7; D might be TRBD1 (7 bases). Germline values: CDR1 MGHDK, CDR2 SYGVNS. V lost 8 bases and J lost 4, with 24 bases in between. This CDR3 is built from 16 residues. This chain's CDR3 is CASPSSIQGGGYEQYF. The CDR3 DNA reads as TGTGCCAGCCCCAGCAGTATTCAGGGGGGTGGGTACGAGCAGTACTTC.

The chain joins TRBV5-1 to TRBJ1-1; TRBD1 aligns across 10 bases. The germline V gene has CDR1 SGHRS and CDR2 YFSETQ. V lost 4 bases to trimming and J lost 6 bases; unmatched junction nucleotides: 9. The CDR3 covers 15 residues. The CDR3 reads CASSIEGQGLAEAFF. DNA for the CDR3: TGCGCCAGCAGCATTGAGGGACAGGGGCTCGCTGAAGCTTTCTTT.

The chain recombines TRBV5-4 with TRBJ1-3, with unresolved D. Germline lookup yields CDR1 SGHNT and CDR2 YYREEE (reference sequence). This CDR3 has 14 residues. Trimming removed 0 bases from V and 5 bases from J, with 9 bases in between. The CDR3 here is CASSLGSGRNTIYF. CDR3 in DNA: TGTGCCAGCAGCTTGGGATCGGGTAGAAACACCATATATTTT.

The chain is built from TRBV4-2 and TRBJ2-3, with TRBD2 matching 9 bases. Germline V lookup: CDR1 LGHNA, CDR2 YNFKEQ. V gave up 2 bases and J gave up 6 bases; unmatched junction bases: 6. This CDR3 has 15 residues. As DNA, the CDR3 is TGTGCCAGCAGCCAAATTAGCGGGAGCTCGGATACGCAGTATTTT. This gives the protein CASSQISGSSDTQYF.

The CDR3 spells CASSIDLGRVEGYTF. In DNA form, the CDR3 reads TGTGCCAGTAGTATAGATTTAGGCAGGGTGGAAGGCTACACCTTC. The gene calls are TRBV19 and TRBJ1-2; D is possibly TRBD1 (5 bases). The CDR3 spans 15 residues. Germline lookup yields CDR1 LNHDA and CDR2 SQIVND (reference sequence). V shed 0 bases and J shed 8 bases, with 16 bases lying between them. The full variable domain, its missing parts supplied by reference TRBV19 and TRBJ1-2, is DGGITQSPKYLFRKEGQNVTLSCEQNLNHDAMYWYRQDPGQGLRLIYYSQIVNDFQKGDIAEGYSVSREKKESFPLTVTSAQKNPTAFYLCASSIDLGRVEGYTFGSGTRLTVV.

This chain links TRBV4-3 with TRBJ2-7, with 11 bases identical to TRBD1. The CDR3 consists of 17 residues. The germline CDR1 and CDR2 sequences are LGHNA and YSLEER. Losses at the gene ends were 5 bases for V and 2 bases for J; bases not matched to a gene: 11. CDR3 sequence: CASSWGTGGYPTYEQYF. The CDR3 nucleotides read TGCGCCAGCAGCTGGGGGACAGGGGGTTATCCGACCTACGAGCAGTACTTC.